The 24 T cell receptor beta chains reported below all come from one sample, sequenced in a study of cytomegalovirus exposure and HLA in healthy donors. Researchers ran the PCR with 60 Vbeta and 13 Jbeta primers. The table came from immunoSEQ multiplex PCR; TCRdb's copy has only in-frame clones and leaves some out. This table holds approximately 110,000 clones, about 73% found once. Sequenced: PBMCs. These TCRs come from a woman aged 45-65 years in good health and CMV-seropositive.

This clone was detected once. The rearrangement uses TRBV5-3 and TRBJ2-1; TRBD1 matches 10 bases. TRBV5-3 is an ORF, with its function uncertain. The CDR3 totals 18 residues. V was pared by 4 bases and J by 6 bases, with 16 bases of the junction left unmatched. CDR3 DNA sequence: TGTGCCAGAAGCCATGACAGGGGGCTATTCTGTATTAGCAATGAGCAGTTCTTC. As protein: CARSHDRGLFCISNEQFF.

This chain uses TRBV5-1 with TRBJ2-1; maybe TRBD1 (6 bases). The CDR3 sequence is 17 residues long. Trimming left V 0 bases short and J 7 bases short, with 20 bases between. CDR1 is SGHRS and CDR2 is YFSETQ in the germline V gene. In DNA, the CDR3 is TGCGCCAGCAGCTTGGGACCCACAGGGCACGTCTTTAATGAGCAGTTCTTC. This sequence encodes CASSLGPTGHVFNEQFF.

The rearrangement joins TRBV25-1 to TRBJ1-2; 10 nucleotides match TRBD1. Trimming at V came to 6 bases and at J to 5 bases, leaving 9 bases not matched to a gene. Germline V gives CDR1 MGHDK, CDR2 SYGVNS. The CDR3 extends over 15 amino acids. The CDR3, as DNA: TGTGCCAGCAGGGCCCCGACAGGGGGCGGGTATGGCTACACCTTC. This codes for CASRAPTGGGYGYTF.

The chain joins TRBV13 to TRBJ1-2, with D tentatively TRBD1 (6 bases). The CDR3 is 16 residues long. V was clipped by 0 bases and J by 4 bases, with 15 bases between them. Germline lookup yields CDR1 PRHDT and CDR2 FYEKMQ (reference sequence). The CDR3 loop is CASSLGRGRGGYGYTF. For the CDR3, the DNA is TGTGCCAGCAGCTTAGGACGTGGCAGGGGTGGCTATGGCTACACCTTC.

CDR3 sequence: CASVWQGPYGYTF. Written as DNA, the CDR3 is TGTGCCAGCGTTTGGCAGGGGCCCTATGGCTACACCTTC. The V gene is TRBV25-1, the J gene TRBJ1-2, with a possible D match to TRBD1 (6 bases). There are 13 residues in the CDR3. Looked up from germline, CDR1 is MGHDK and CDR2 is SYGVNS. Trimming cost V 8 bases and J 4 bases, with 14 bases left between them.

The chain is built from TRBV18 and TRBJ1-2; D possibly corresponds to TRBD1 (6 bases). In germline, CDR1 is KGHSH, CDR2 LQKENI. CDR3 length equals 19 residues. Trimming cost V 0 bases and J 4 bases, with 24 bases left between them. The CDR3 DNA follows: TGTGCCAGCTCACCACCGATTGTGTTAGGGACACCCCAACCCTATGGCTACACCTTC. Its translation: CASSPPIVLGTPQPYGYTF.

The chain joins TRBV6-1 to TRBJ2-5; a possible D gene is TRBD2 (6 bases). CDR3 length equals 15 residues. Looked up from germline, CDR1 is MNHNS and CDR2 is SASEGT. V dropped 4 bases and J dropped 0 bases, with 12 bases sitting between them. The CDR3 protein is CASSAQLAYQETQYF. The DNA of the CDR3 is TGTGCCAGCAGTGCTCAGCTAGCGTACCAAGAGACCCAGTACTTC.

The chain couples TRBV14 to TRBJ1-3; D is ambiguous. Germline values: CDR1 SGHDN, CDR2 FVKESK. The CDR3 extends over 14 amino acids. V was pared by 6 bases and J by 0 bases, with 9 bases between. The CDR3 DNA reads as TGTGCCAGCAGTTTACTCGTCTCTGGAAACACCATATATTTT. Residues: CASSLLVSGNTIYF. Using reference TRBV14 and TRBJ1-3 for the parts outside the CDR3, the full variable domain is EAGVTQFPSHSVIEKGQTVTLRCDPISGHDNLYWYRRVMGKEIKFLLHFVKESKQDESGMPNNRFLAERTGGTYSTLKVQPAELEDSGVYFCASSLLVSGNTIYFGEGSWLTVV.

The V gene is TRBV15, the J gene TRBJ1-2; D ambiguous. V lost 1 base and J lost 5, with 5 bases in between. Germline V gives CDR1 LNHNV, CDR2 YYDKDF (reference sequence). The CDR3 runs to 12 residues. Written as DNA, the CDR3 is TGTGCCACCAGCAGAGGCGGTTATGGCTACACCTTC. Amino acids: CATSRGGYGYTF.

The gene calls are TRBV5-1 and TRBJ2-7; TRBD1 matches 10 bases. Germline CDR1 reads SGHRS; CDR2 reads YFSETQ. With V trimmed by 6 bases and J by 2 bases, 5 bases remained unmatched. The CDR3 runs 14 residues. This CDR3 reads CASTRTGGTYEQYF. The CDR3 DNA is TGCGCCAGCACCAGGACAGGGGGTACCTACGAGCAGTACTTC.

This clone appeared a single time. The chain carries TRBV5-1 and TRBJ2-3; D perhaps matches TRBD1 (5 bases). This CDR3 region has 16 residues. Trimming took 0 bases from V and 4 from J, leaving 15 bases between them. Germline assignment: CDR1 SGHRS and CDR2 YFSETQ. CDR3 sequence reads: CASSLARTHTPDTQYF. CDR3 in DNA: TGCGCCAGCAGCTTGGCCAGGACACACACACCAGATACGCAGTATTTT.

The CDR3 DNA sequence: TGTGCCAGCAGCTTAGGGGTAGTGCTAGGCACCGGGGAGCTGTTTTTT. Translation gives CASSLGVVLGTGELFF. The chain uses TRBV7-8 and TRBJ2-2; no definite D call. V shed 1 base and J shed 4 bases, with 13 bases lying between them. Germline CDR1 SGHVS, CDR2 FQNEAQ. The CDR3 covers 16 residues.

The V gene is TRBV5-4, the J gene TRBJ2-5, with 9 bases identical to TRBD2. Germline lookup yields CDR1 SGHNT and CDR2 YYREEE (reference sequence). V dropped 3 bases and J dropped 4; count of bases not matched to a gene: 10. There are 16 residues in the CDR3. CDR3 protein: CASSSERGGASETQYF. As DNA, the CDR3 is TGTGCCAGCAGCTCAGAGCGCGGGGGGGCCTCAGAGACCCAGTACTTC.

Only one count was recorded for this clone. This chain connects TRBV2 to TRBJ2-7, with TRBD1 matching over 8 bases. The CDR3 consists of 13 residues. In germline, CDR1 is SNHLY, CDR2 FYNNEI. With V trimmed by 8 bases and J by 3 bases, 6 bases remained unmatched. The CDR3 DNA reads TGTGCCAGCGAGGGGGACAGGAACTACGAGCAGTACTTC. The encoded protein is CASEGDRNYEQYF.

This clone turned up a few times. The genes are TRBV15 and TRBJ1-2; 8 nucleotides match TRBD1. The V segment lost 0 bases and the J segment 2 bases; nucleotides outside the gene matches: 5. CDR3 size: 16 residues. The germline V gene has CDR1 LNHNV and CDR2 YYDKDF (reference sequence). The CDR3 DNA reads as TGTGCCACCAGCAGAGATCGGACAGGGCGAAACTATGGCTACACCTTC. It yields the protein CATSRDRTGRNYGYTF.

CDR3 sequence (DNA): TGTGCCAGCAGCCTTGAGGACAGAAACTATGGCTACACCTTC. Its translation: CASSLEDRNYGYTF. The V and J genes are TRBV7-9 and TRBJ1-2, with a possible D match to TRBD1 (6 bases). In germline, CDR1 is SEHNR, CDR2 FQNEAQ (reference sequence). Trimming shortened V by 5 bases and J by 2 bases, and 12 bases separated the two germline ends. This CDR3 contains 14 residues.

J is TRBJ2-3 and V is TRBV4-1; TRBD2 matches 9 bases. V gave up 1 base and J gave up 5 bases; unmatched junction bases: 7. The V gene's germline CDR1 is MGHRA and CDR2 YSYEKL. The CDR3 covers 16 residues. CDR3 sequence: CASSQGRGGRGDTQYF. The CDR3 DNA sequence: TGCGCCAGCAGCCAAGGGCGGGGGGGCCGTGGAGATACGCAGTATTTT.

This sequence joins TRBV21-1 and TRBJ1-2; the table's D gene call, TRBD1, was not cross checked with the DNA. TRBV21-1 is deemed a pseudogene. The CDR3 sequence is 16 residues long. CDR3: CASSTYPGQGASGYTF. Here the CDR3 DNA reads TGTGCCAGCAGCACTTACCCAGGACAGGGGGCTAGTGGCTACACCTTC.

The J gene is TRBJ1-1, the V gene TRBV11-3; 9 nucleotides line up with TRBD1. V shed 8 bases, J shed 1 base, and the junction held 2 bases outside the gene matches. The CDR3 contains 13 residues. Germline-derived CDR1 and CDR2 are SGHNT and YENEEA. The CDR3 protein is CASGTGPNTEAFF. The CDR3 region has the DNA TGTGCCAGCGGGACAGGGCCGAACACTGAAGCTTTCTTT. Supplemented by reference TRBV11-3 and TRBJ1-1, the full variable domain reads EAGVVQSPRYKIIEKKQPVAFWCNPISGHNTLYWYLQNLGQGPELLIRYENEEAVDDSQLPKDRFSAERLKGVDSTLKIQPAELGDSAVYLCASGTGPNTEAFFGQGTRLTVV.

The rearrangement joins TRBV5-1 to TRBJ1-1, with 10 bases identical to TRBD1. This CDR3 has 14 residues. Looked up from germline, CDR1 is SGHRS and CDR2 is YFSETQ. V was clipped by 4 bases and J by 8 bases; unmatched bases: 8. CDR3 loop: CASSAGQGSGEAFF. In DNA, the CDR3 is TGCGCCAGCAGCGCGGGACAGGGGAGCGGCGAAGCTTTCTTT. Looking up the rest from reference TRBV5-1 and TRBJ1-1 gives the full variable domain: KAGVTQTPRYLIKTRGQQVTLSCSPISGHRSVSWYQQTPGQGLQFLFEYFSETQRNKGNFPGRFSGRQFSNSRSEMNVSTLELGDSALYLCASSAGQGSGEAFFGQGTRLTVV.

This clone was picked up a small number of times. The rearrangement uses TRBV4-3 and TRBJ1-5, with 8 bases lining up with TRBD1. J lost 6 bases, V lost 1 base, and 8 bases had no gene match. CDR1 LGHNA and CDR2 YSLEER come from the germline V gene. This CDR3 has 16 amino acids. The CDR3 reads CASSQVLGQGSQPQHF. The DNA for the CDR3 is TGCGCCAGCAGCCAAGTGTTAGGACAGGGAAGTCAGCCCCAGCATTTT.

The V and J genes are TRBV5-1 and TRBJ1-2, with 7 bases fitting TRBD1. CDR1 is SGHRS, CDR2 YFSETQ, per germline. There are 14 residues in the CDR3. V was clipped by 4 bases and J by 7 bases; unmatched bases: 10. CDR3 residues: CASSPGQVGGGYTF. For the CDR3, the DNA is TGCGCCAGCAGCCCTGGACAGGTCGGGGGTGGCTACACCTTC.

The J gene is TRBJ2-7, the V gene TRBV6-5; 7 bases fit TRBD2. With V trimmed by 0 bases and J by 5 bases, 4 bases remained unmatched. The CDR3 extends over 14 amino acids. Germline CDR1 MNHEY, CDR2 SVGAGI. CDR3 DNA sequence: TGTGCCAGCAGTTACTCCGGGGGGATTGACGAGCAGTACTTC. Its protein is CASSYSGGIDEQYF.

This clone has a handful of counts. This chain links TRBV7-2 with TRBJ2-5, with TRBD2 matching 15 bases. J lost 0 bases, V lost 6 bases, and 5 bases had no gene match. Germline V gives CDR1 SGHTA, CDR2 FQGNSA. CDR3 size: 17 residues. The CDR3 sequence: CASSTGLAGGYQETQYF. The CDR3 nucleotides are TGTGCCAGCAGTACCGGACTAGCGGGGGGGTACCAAGAGACCCAGTACTTC. Drawing the rest from reference TRBV7-2 and TRBJ2-5, the complete variable domain is GAGVSQSPSNKVTEKGKDVELRCDPISGHTALYWYRQSLGQGLEFLIYFQGNSAPDKSGLPSDRFSAERTGGSVSTLTIQRTQQEDSAVYLCASSTGLAGGYQETQYFGPGTRLLVL.